This passage covers 18 T cell receptor beta chains from one sample sequenced in a study of shared clonotypes between healthy human individuals. Assay used: immunoSEQ multiplex PCR; TCRdb lists only in-frame clones, some missing. The table has approximately 2,300,000 clones, 85% to 95% seen once. Sequenced sample: naive CD4+ T cells from PBMCs. The subset here: CD45RA+ positively selected. The receptors shown here come from a young man in good health. Some clones in this sample may be carry-over from other donors' samples.

The gene calls are TRBV27 and TRBJ1-2; D may be TRBD1 (5 bases). Trimming stripped 5 bases from V and 7 bases from J, with 23 bases between. Germline CDR1 reads MNHEY; CDR2 reads SMNVEV (reference sequence). The CDR3 has 16 residues. The CDR3 here is CASSLNGGGYGSGYTF. The DNA of the CDR3 is TGTGCCAGCAGTCTAAATGGTGGGGGGTACGGGAGTGGCTACACCTTC.

The chain uses TRBV15 and TRBJ1-1, with 8 nucleotides matching TRBD1. V gave up 0 bases and J gave up 6 bases; unmatched junction bases: 6. The V gene's germline CDR1 is LNHNV and CDR2 YYDKDF (reference sequence). The CDR3 has 15 amino acids. CDR3 in DNA: TGTGCCACCAGCAGAGACGTGACAGGGGAGCCTGAAGCTTTCTTT. As protein: CATSRDVTGEPEAFF.

The rearrangement joins TRBV27 to TRBJ2-3, with 10 nucleotides matching TRBD1. This CDR3 spans 16 amino acids. Germline assignment: CDR1 MNHEY and CDR2 SMNVEV (reference sequence). V lost 4 bases to trimming and J lost 1 base; unmatched junction nucleotides: 5. The DNA for the CDR3 is TGTGCCAGCAGTTCACGAGGACAGGGGGGCACAGATACGCAGTATTTT. It specifies CASSSRGQGGTDTQYF.

This chain connects TRBV27 to TRBJ2-1, with D possibly called TRBD1 or TRBD2 (5 bases each). V shed 4 bases and J shed 7 bases, with 20 bases lying between them. Germline values: CDR1 MNHEY, CDR2 SMNVEV (reference sequence). The CDR3 sequence is 16 residues long. The CDR3, as DNA: TGTGCCAGCAGTTCGACCTCCGGGACCCCCGGGAATGAGCAGTTCTTC. It specifies CASSSTSGTPGNEQFF.

This chain uses TRBV6-5 with TRBJ1-5; 7 nucleotides match TRBD1. Germline CDR1 reads MNHEY; CDR2 reads SVGAGI. The V gene end was trimmed by 5 bases and the J gene end by 3 bases; junction bases not matched to a gene: 4. This CDR3 contains 14 residues. The CDR3 loop is CASSRQGNNQPQHF. CDR3 sequence (DNA): TGTGCCAGCAGTCGACAGGGAAACAATCAGCCCCAGCATTTT.

The chain links TRBV7-2 to TRBJ1-3, with D hard to call. The CDR3 totals 12 residues. V was cut by 1 base and J by 8 bases, with 6 bases left in between. Germline V CDR1 and CDR2: SGHTA, FQGNSA. The CDR3 protein is CASSLDRHTIYF. CDR3 bases: TGTGCCAGCAGCTTAGACCGTCACACCATATATTTT.

The chain couples TRBV5-4 to TRBJ2-1, with 8 nucleotides matching TRBD2. After removal of 6 bases from V and 2 bases from J, the junction contained 19 bases not matched to a gene. The CDR3 runs 19 residues. The germline V gene has CDR1 SGHNT and CDR2 YYREEE (reference sequence). The CDR3 sequence: CASTNTTRGLASTYNEQFF. CDR3 nucleotide sequence: TGTGCCAGCACCAACACGACCCGCGGACTAGCTTCAACCTACAATGAGCAGTTCTTC.

The chain is built from TRBV7-9 and TRBJ1-2; the match to TRBD1 covers 7 bases. Germline CDR1 is SEHNR and CDR2 is FQNEAQ (reference sequence). V shed 3 bases, J shed 8 bases, and the junction held 12 bases outside the gene matches. This CDR3 has 15 residues. This CDR3 is CASSFTQGSEGGYTF. DNA for the CDR3: TGTGCCAGCAGCTTTACACAGGGGTCTGAGGGAGGCTACACCTTC.

This rearrangement joins TRBV4-1 to TRBJ1-5; D ambiguous. Per germline, CDR1 MGHRA and CDR2 YSYEKL. The CDR3 has 13 residues. The V end was cut by 0 bases, the J end by 7 bases, with 7 bases between. The CDR3 reads CASSQEGRQPQHF. In DNA form, the CDR3 reads TGCGCCAGCAGCCAAGAGGGGAGGCAGCCCCAGCATTTT.

The V gene is TRBV19, the J gene TRBJ2-7; D uncertain. V lost 4 bases and J 6 bases, leaving 13 bases between the germline ends. Germline CDR1 LNHDA, CDR2 SQIVND (reference sequence). This CDR3 spans 13 amino acids. The CDR3 loop reads CASSTRDLGEQYF. The DNA of the CDR3 is TGTGCCAGTAGTACTCGTGATTTGGGCGAGCAGTACTTC.

The chain recombines TRBV5-1 with TRBJ2-5, with D hard to call. CDR1 SGHRS and CDR2 YFSETQ come from the germline V gene. The CDR3 is 13 amino acids. Trimming took 4 bases from V and 5 from J, leaving 12 bases between them. The CDR3 here is CASSPEGWETQYF. CDR3 DNA sequence: TGCGCCAGCAGCCCAGAAGGGTGGGAGACCCAGTACTTC. Drawing the rest from reference TRBV5-1 and TRBJ2-5, the complete variable domain is KAGVTQTPRYLIKTRGQQVTLSCSPISGHRSVSWYQQTPGQGLQFLFEYFSETQRNKGNFPGRFSGRQFSNSRSEMNVSTLELGDSALYLCASSPEGWETQYFGPGTRLLVL.

As regards this clone: Other nucleotide sequences in the sample specify the same CDR3. This chain uses TRBV5-1 with TRBJ2-7; TRBD2 might be the D (5 bases). V was cut by 0 bases and J by 5 bases, with 6 bases left in between. Germline loops: CDR1 SGHRS, CDR2 YFSETQ. There are 12 residues in the CDR3. CDR3 sequence reads: CASSLGGDEQYF. The CDR3 nucleotides are TGCGCCAGCAGCTTGGGGGGAGACGAGCAGTACTTC.

The chain joins TRBV28 to TRBJ1-5; possibly TRBD1 for D (5 bases). The length of the CDR3 is 17 residues. CDR1 MDHEN and CDR2 SYDVKM come from the germline V gene. V was cut by 5 bases and J by 1 base, with 18 bases left in between. CDR3 coding DNA: TGTGCCAGCAGTAGTTTAGGGGTAAAAAAGAGCAATCAGCCCCAGCATTTT. Translated, it gives CASSSLGVKKSNQPQHF. Together with reference TRBV28 and TRBJ1-5, the CDR3 gives the full variable domain: DVKVTQSSRYLVKRTGEKVFLECVQDMDHENMFWYRQDPGLGLRLIYFSYDVKMKEKGDIPEGYSVSREKKERFSLILESASTNQTSMYLCASSSLGVKKSNQPQHFGDGTRLSIL.

This clone has just one count. The CDR3: CASSLGRGSSYNEQFF. The CDR3 coding sequence is TGTGCCAGCAGCTTAGGGCGGGGGAGCTCCTACAATGAGCAGTTCTTC. V and J are TRBV7-2 and TRBJ2-1; the match to TRBD2 covers 7 bases. This CDR3 comprises 16 residues. V was pared by 1 base and J by 0 bases, with 3 bases of the junction left unmatched. Germline-derived CDR1 and CDR2 are SGHTA and FQGNSA.

This rearrangement joins TRBV6-1 to TRBJ1-1; D is perhaps TRBD1 (5 bases). The V end was cut by 4 bases, the J end by 0 bases, with 18 bases between. Germline lookup yields CDR1 MNHNS and CDR2 SASEGT. The CDR3 runs 17 residues. CDR3 sequence (DNA): TGTGCCAGCAGTGTTATAGCCGGGACCGACATGAACACTGAAGCTTTCTTT. Residues: CASSVIAGTDMNTEAFF.

V usage is TRBV6-1 and J usage is TRBJ2-7; D gene unclear. The CDR3 consists of 11 residues. V was pared by 10 bases and J by 2 bases, with 9 bases between. Germline CDR1 MNHNS, CDR2 SASEGT. The CDR3: CAIRTPYEQYF. CDR3 nucleotide sequence: TGTGCCATTAGGACCCCCTACGAGCAGTACTTC.

The chain is built from TRBV27 and TRBJ2-3, with D tentatively TRBD2 (6 bases). This CDR3 spans 12 amino acids. V shed 8 bases and J shed 2 bases, with 8 bases lying between them. In germline, CDR1 is MNHEY, CDR2 SMNVEV (reference sequence). CDR3 residues: CASWRDTDTQYF. CDR3 sequence (DNA): TGTGCCAGCTGGAGGGACACAGATACGCAGTATTTT.

V usage is TRBV5-4 and J usage is TRBJ2-3; 8 bases are shared with TRBD2. CDR3 length equals 15 residues. Germline V gene lookup returns CDR1 SGHNT and CDR2 YYREEE (reference sequence). Germline trimming cut 4 bases from V and 2 bases from J; bases unmatched to any gene: 6. Here the CDR3 reads CASSDTSGYTDTQYF. The CDR3 DNA follows: TGTGCCAGCAGCGATACTAGCGGATACACAGATACGCAGTATTTT.